This TCR beta chain was profiled in a study of OX40 agonist ivuxolimab in advanced cancers. As for the study in general: A male proportion of about 86% was recorded, with mean age approximately 57 years and range about 20 to 79. Checkpoint inhibitors had been given previously to roughly 36% of patients. General study results and limits: CD8+ T cells averaged more expanded clones than CD4+.

TCRdb's copy holds only in-frame clones and misses some; the assay was immunoSEQ multiplex PCR. The table includes about 71,000 clones, roughly 93% detected once. This clone appeared a few times. Antigen unknown. V was clipped by 1 base and J by 4 bases; unmatched bases: 4. This CDR3 is built from 14 residues. Looked up from germline, CDR1 is SQVTM and CDR2 is ANQGSEA. The sequence was collected from an adult with an advanced solid tumor such as melanoma, head and neck, liver or kidney cancer. This chain connects TRBV29-1 to TRBJ1-2; 9 bases align to TRBD1. Sequenced material: CD4+ or CD8+ T cells sorted from blood, taken in a trial of the OX40 agonist ivuxolimab. CDR3 amino acids: CSVEAMDRGYGYTF. The DNA for the CDR3 is TGCAGCGTTGAAGCTATGGACAGGGGCTATGGCTACACCTTC.